These 21 T cell receptor beta chains were all obtained from the same sample, sequenced in a study of shared clonotypes between healthy human individuals (dated by TCRdb to between 2020 and 2021). Receptors were amplified or captured by the immunoSEQ multiplex PCR assay. TCRdb holds this immuneACCESS table with in-frame rearrangements only. Some clones are missing; in checked studies, unresolved V genes explain under half, and the rest has no known cause. This sample has about 690,000 clones in its table, and 90% of those were observed once. The ten largest clones represent 34% of the sample. The source material was memory CD8+ T cells from PBMCs. Reading the label with the study, this specimen's cell subset or site is: CD45RO+ cells pooled with CCR7-negative TemRA cells. Source of these receptors: a man between 18 and 29 years old in good health. Some clones in this sample may be carry-over from other donors' samples.

This chain uses TRBV5-6 with TRBJ2-2, with 8 bases matching TRBD2. CDR3 length equals 14 residues. The V segment lost 2 bases and the J segment 6 bases; nucleotides outside the gene matches: 3. Germline V CDR1 and CDR2: SGHDT, YYEEEE. The CDR3 DNA reads TGTGCCAGCAGCTTTTTAGCGGGGTCCGGGGAGCTGTTTTTT. It is translated as CASSFLAGSGELFF.

The chain has TRBV7-9 and TRBJ2-5; 8 positions agree with TRBD2. V gave up 7 bases and J gave up 4 bases; unmatched junction bases: 5. This CDR3 has 13 residues. CDR1 SEHNR and CDR2 FQNEAQ come from the germline V gene (reference sequence). The chain's CDR3 is CASTPGTRETQYF. CDR3 bases: TGTGCCAGCACCCCTGGGACTAGAGAGACCCAGTACTTC.

The chain carries TRBV27 and TRBJ2-7; TRBD1 aligns across 9 bases. The CDR3 spans 15 residues. Germline-derived CDR1 and CDR2 are MNHEY and SMNVEV (reference sequence). With V trimmed by 5 bases and J by 3 bases, 8 bases remained unmatched. CDR3 in DNA: TGTGCCAGCAGTCGGACAGGGGTCGGGAGCTACGAGCAGTACTTC. Translating it yields CASSRTGVGSYEQYF.

The V call is TRBV27, the J call TRBJ2-3; 8 nucleotides match TRBD2. The CDR3 extends over 16 amino acids. CDR1 is MNHEY and CDR2 is SMNVEV in the germline V gene (reference sequence). The ends lost 5 bases at V and 4 bases at J; junction bases unmatched: 11. Here the CDR3 reads CASSGYSGMPPDTQYF. CDR3 coding DNA: TGTGCCAGCAGTGGTTATAGCGGGATGCCCCCAGATACGCAGTATTTT.

The chain joins TRBV7-9 to TRBJ2-1; perhaps TRBD1 as D (5 bases). Looked up from germline, CDR1 is SEHNR and CDR2 is FQNEAQ (reference sequence). V was pared by 4 bases and J by 3 bases, with 13 bases between. There are 15 residues in the CDR3. The CDR3 DNA follows: TGTGCCAGCAGCTCCCGTAAGACAGTCTACAATGAGCAGTTCTTC. Its protein is CASSSRKTVYNEQFF.

V is TRBV4-2 and J is TRBJ2-2; perhaps TRBD1 as D (7 bases). The CDR3 runs 16 residues. The V gene lost 4 bases and the J gene lost 2 bases, with 14 bases spanning the gap. CDR1 LGHNA and CDR2 YNFKEQ come from the germline V gene. The DNA of the CDR3 is TGTGCCAGCAGCCCCCAGGGGGGATTTAACACCGGGGAGCTGTTTTTT. This sequence encodes CASSPQGGFNTGELFF.

Concerning this clone: Different DNA sequences within this sample yield the same CDR3. The V and J genes are TRBV27 and TRBJ2-7; perhaps TRBD1 as D (5 bases). From germline, CDR1 is MNHEY and CDR2 SMNVEV (reference sequence). V lost 1 base and J 2 bases, leaving 9 bases between the germline ends. This CDR3 spans 14 amino acids. CDR3 sequence: CASSLWQGPYEQYF. The CDR3 DNA sequence: TGTGCCAGCAGTTTATGGCAGGGCCCCTACGAGCAGTACTTC.

The V and J genes are TRBV10-3 and TRBJ1-5; D possibly corresponds to TRBD1 (6 bases). CDR1 and CDR2 (germline): ENHRY, SYGVKD. Trimming removed 4 bases from V and 0 bases from J, with 13 bases in between. CDR3 size: 16 residues. The DNA for the CDR3 is TGTGCCATCAGTGCTCGACAGGCCGATAGCAATCAGCCCCAGCATTTT. Translated, it gives CAISARQADSNQPQHF.

The chain carries TRBV10-3 and TRBJ2-5; 11 positions agree with TRBD2. Germline assignment: CDR1 ENHRY and CDR2 SYGVKD. The CDR3 has 15 amino acids. V was clipped by 10 bases and J by 4 bases; unmatched bases: 11. Here the CDR3 reads CATLGTSGSSETQYF. As DNA, the CDR3 is TGTGCCACCCTGGGTACTAGCGGGAGTTCAGAGACCCAGTACTTC.

The chain combines TRBV29-1 with TRBJ1-2; no definite D call. The CDR3 length is 13 residues. The ends were cut back, 3 bases at V and 0 bases at J, with 8 bases in the middle. The germline V gene has CDR1 SQVTM and CDR2 ANQGSEA. CDR3 in amino acids: CSVERLTNYGYTF. The CDR3 DNA reads TGCAGCGTTGAGAGACTAACTAACTATGGCTACACCTTC.

The chain recombines TRBV4-2 with TRBJ1-1; no clear D. CDR1 and CDR2 (germline): LGHNA, YNFKEQ. V was shortened by 1 base and J by 3 bases, with 9 bases between the two germline ends. The CDR3 consists of 14 residues. This CDR3 reads CASSQGYKDTEAFF. CDR3 nucleotides: TGTGCCAGCAGCCAAGGGTACAAAGACACTGAAGCTTTCTTT.

DNA of the CDR3: TGTGCCAGCAGCCAAGATTCGGTATGGGAAAGTACGTCCTACGAGCAGTACTTC. This encodes CASSQDSVWESTSYEQYF. J is TRBJ2-7 and V is TRBV14; D is unclear. V lost 0 bases and J lost 1, with 19 bases in between. The CDR3 loop spans 18 amino acids. The germline V gene encodes CDR1 SGHDN and CDR2 FVKESK.

This CDR3 reads CASSYQTKNIQYF. As DNA, the CDR3 is TGTGCCAGCAGCTACCAGACCAAAAACATTCAGTACTTC. The J gene is TRBJ2-4, the V gene TRBV6-6; D is undetermined. The CDR3 consists of 13 residues. Trimming took 6 bases from V and 2 from J, leaving 8 bases between them. Per germline, CDR1 MNHNY and CDR2 SVGAGI (reference sequence).

The chain has TRBV6-5 and TRBJ1-1; possibly TRBD1 for D (5 bases). Germline-derived CDR1 and CDR2 are MNHEY and SVGAGI. The CDR3 sequence is 12 residues long. V lost 6 bases and J 7 bases, leaving 12 bases between the germline ends. The DNA for the CDR3 is TGTGCCAGCAGCCACCGGGGCAGTGAAGCTTTCTTT. Translating gives CASSHRGSEAFF.

The V gene is TRBV6-1, the J gene TRBJ2-1, with a tentative D call TRBD2 (6 bases). The CDR3 is 19 amino acids. V was clipped by 2 bases and J by 7 bases, with 27 bases between them. The germline gives CDR1 MNHNS, CDR2 SASEGT. CDR3 sequence reads: CASSEFPDVGGARGNEQFF. CDR3 bases: TGTGCCAGCAGTGAATTCCCCGACGTAGGAGGGGCCAGAGGAAATGAGCAGTTCTTC.

The CDR3 here is CASGWGLAGASSTDTQYF. The CDR3 nucleotides are TGTGCCAGCGGATGGGGACTAGCGGGAGCATCTAGCACAGATACGCAGTATTTT. V usage is TRBV9 and J usage is TRBJ2-3; TRBD2 aligns across 14 bases. CDR1 and CDR2 from the germline V gene are SGDLS and YYNGEE. The J segment lost 0 bases and the V segment lost 7 bases, leaving 10 bases of the junction unmatched. The CDR3 extends over 18 amino acids.

The chain is built from TRBV9 and TRBJ2-7; possible D gene TRBD1, 5 bases. The CDR3 has 15 amino acids. Trimming removed 0 bases from V and 0 bases from J, with 10 bases in between. Germline loops: CDR1 SGDLS, CDR2 YYNGEE. The CDR3 DNA reads as TGTGCCAGCAGCGTAGGCTCAGGGCACTCCTACGAGCAGTACTTC. It encodes CASSVGSGHSYEQYF.

V gene TRBV7-2 combines with J gene TRBJ2-3; D gene ambiguous. Trimming took 1 base from V and 4 from J, leaving 12 bases between them. The germline V gene has CDR1 SGHTA and CDR2 FQGNSA. The CDR3 runs 15 residues. In nucleotides, the CDR3 is TGTGCCAGCAGCTTAGAACTCAGGATCGCAGATACGCAGTATTTT. Protein sequence: CASSLELRIADTQYF.

V is TRBV28 and J is TRBJ2-7; TRBD1 is a possible D gene (5 bases). The length of the CDR3 is 15 residues. CDR1 is MDHEN, CDR2 SYDVKM, per germline. V was clipped by 3 bases and J by 4 bases, with 16 bases between them. The CDR3 DNA sequence: TGTGCCAGCAGTTTTATAGAAGGGGTCGGGTACGAGCAGTACTTC. Its translation is CASSFIEGVGYEQYF. Variable domain in full (rest from reference TRBV28 and TRBJ2-7): DVKVTQSSRYLVKRTGEKVFLECVQDMDHENMFWYRQDPGLGLRLIYFSYDVKMKEKGDIPEGYSVSREKKERFSLILESASTNQTSMYLCASSFIEGVGYEQYFGPGTRLTVT.

The rearrangement joins TRBV7-9 to TRBJ2-5; D is uncertain. Between the trimmed V and J ends, which lost 2 bases and 3 bases, there was a span of 13 bases. Germline V lookup: CDR1 SEHNR, CDR2 FQNEAQ (reference sequence). This CDR3 comprises 15 residues. CDR3 in amino acids: CASSLRKGVKETQYF. In DNA, the CDR3 is TGTGCCAGCAGCTTAAGGAAGGGCGTTAAAGAGACCCAGTACTTC. Filled out from reference TRBV7-9 and TRBJ2-5, the complete variable domain reads DTGVSQNPRHKITKRGQNVTFRCDPISEHNRLYWYRQTLGQGPEFLTYFQNEAQLEKSRLLSDRFSAERPKGSFSTLEIQRTEQGDSAMYLCASSLRKGVKETQYFGPGTRLLVL.

The chain recombines TRBV4-3 with TRBJ2-2; 10 bases align to TRBD1. CDR1 and CDR2 (germline): LGHNA, YSLEER. The CDR3 has 16 amino acids. J gave up 5 bases and V 3 bases, and 6 bases lay outside the gene matches. CDR3 loop: CASSHGTGAYTGELFF. CDR3 in DNA: TGCGCCAGCAGCCACGGGACAGGGGCGTATACCGGGGAGCTGTTTTTT.